This T cell receptor (beta chain) was sequenced during a study of T-cell memory formation after mild COVID-19 (dated by TCRdb to the early 2020s). Regarding the study in general: Most TCR sequence clusters were specific to one of the two donors. In a couple of donors, T-cell clones that expanded and contracted after mild COVID-19 were tracked by sequencing TCRalpha and TCRbeta repertoires over time. The cohort comprised two young, previously healthy adult volunteers, one female and one male.

Here V drops 7 bases and J drops 6 bases, and the junction holds 14 bases not matched to any gene. CDR1 and CDR2 are read off the germline V gene (reference sequence) as SEHNR and FQNEAQ. Measured from the cysteine to the phenylalanine, the CDR3 is 16 residues long. The CDR3 DNA has 48 bases and is translated from base 1. TCRdb shows the sequencer as Illumina NovaSeq 6000. TCRalpha and TCRbeta cDNA libraries were built by 5'RACE with constant-segment primers, adding sample barcodes and unique molecular identifiers. Trizol reagent was used to extract RNA from every sample. The libraries were amplified in two PCR steps, and the second step added a second sample barcode and Illumina TruSeq adapters. Sequencing of the libraries was done on an Illumina NovaSeq, producing 2 x 150 bp paired-end reads. On the study's bioinformatics: With migec v1.2.7, reads were demultiplexed and then collapsed into UMI-guided consensus sequences. Using mixcr v2.1.11, the UMI consensuses were aligned to TRA and TRB V and J templates and assembled into clonotypes. Expanded or contracted clonotypes were those called significant by both edgeR and NoisET, with noise models trained on biological replicates. For edgeR calls, the cutoffs were a false discovery rate-adjusted p below 0.01 and a log2 fold-change threshold of 1. As an exploratory analysis of dynamics, PCA with hierarchical clustering was applied to max-normalized trajectories of the 1000 most abundant clonotypes. The CD4 or CD8 phenotype of responding clones was assigned using the separately sequenced CD4+ and CD8+ repertoires. The public reads were reprocessed in TCRdb via fastp at Q25 and MiXCR, keeping in-frame beta chains. Duplicate CDR3 protein sequences are folded into a single record with the most common DNA and genes. Here the V and J calls rest on TCRdb's processing, not on the authors' analysis. This sample is represented by 92,000 or so distinct CDR3 sequences; about 13% of them were singletons. Of the sample, about 29% falls within the top ten clones.

This clonotype appeared many times. Its antigen is currently not known. There are no base qualities to consult, and no much larger clone falls within one base. Ficoll-Paque density gradient centrifugation was used to isolate PBMCs. Results the study describes overall, beyond this receptor: Balanced CD4/CD8 phenotypes were observed for clones contracting from day 15 to 85, whereas a bias towards CD4+ was observed for a second wave of clones expanding from day 15 to 37. Only a couple of mild cases were covered in the study, and larger cohorts including severe cases with pre-infection samples were considered necessary. Some responding clones were detected in pre-infection memory, which suggested that pre-existing cross-reactive memory T cells had joined the SARS-CoV-2 response. Whether the second-wave clones peaking on day 37 were SARS-CoV-2 specific was not confirmed. Contracting CD4+ clones appeared mostly in the CM and EM memory subsets, whereas CD8+ clones were enriched in EMRA.

The sequenced material came from PBMCs or a T cell subset sorted from them (not recorded which). The V gene is TRBV7-9 and the J gene is TRBJ2-1; a stretch of 8 junction bases matches TRBD2. The TCR sequence derives from an adult woman who had mild COVID-19 (a few samples of this study predate the infection). The sample titles of this study are shuffled in the database, so cell type and time point are left out; the donor was told from shared clones. The nucleotide sequence is given as TGTGCCAGCAAATCATCCGGGACTAGAAGGCCCAATGAGCAGTTCTTC. Translated, it reads CASKSSGTRRPNEQFF.